This T cell receptor beta chain was observed in a study of shared clonotypes between healthy human individuals (dated by TCRdb to the early 2020s). Broadly, across the study: Two women and a few men aged 18 to 49 years were included in the cohort. Per donor, three plates each were used for CD4 naive and CD4 memory, two for CD8 naive, and one for CD8 memory. To estimate repertoire size and how much clonotype sharing occurs between individuals, the study deeply sequenced the blood TCR repertoires of a handful of healthy adults. Different laboratories and diverse techniques were used to prepare libraries and sequence TCR repertoires, to increase sequencing depth and limit assay-specific biases. Between about 0.94 and 8.9 billion PBMCs per donor were obtained by leukapheresis. Paper-wide results and their limitations: Compared with non-shared clonotypes, clonotypes shared by all four sorted-subset donors had higher generation probabilities. Pairwise subsampling led to the expectation that sequencing depth would affect the degree of clonotype sharing among donors. Because the study included a small number of donors, the genetic and exposure-history diversity represented was limited. Sampling was limited to blood, and TCR repertoires in tissue likely differ from TCR repertoires in blood. About 5% of naive CD4, 3.5% of naive CD8, around 2.3% of memory CD4, and approximately 0.39% of memory CD8 clonotypes were shared across several donors. Estimated clonotype richness was generally larger for naive than for memory subsets. Rarefaction of sorted-subset datasets indicated incomplete sequencing despite the large sequencing depth.

Using the deep immunoSEQ assay, multiplex PCR amplified TCR CDR3 regions from genomic DNA. Extracted genomic DNA from each cell subset was distributed evenly across all wells of several immunoSEQ 96-well plates, and each plate was treated as a replicate. For sorted subsets, each replicate PCR was loaded with roughly 190 ng genomic DNA, equivalent to roughly 30,000 T cell genomes. Purified libraries were quantified with a Qubit 3.0 fluorometer, sized on a Bioanalyzer 2100, and re-quantified with the KAPA Library Quantification kit. Every immunoSEQ 96-well plate was sequenced on a dedicated single-read 150-cycle Illumina NextSeq 550 flow cell. The published analysis was carried out like this. The immunoSEQ output contained only junctional sequences without quality scores, so filtering could not match that applied to full-length reads. Sequences were annotated with PyIR, a Python wrapper for IgBLAST v1.9, and V/J genes and CDR3 were assigned using IMGT germline references. Reads with weak V/J assignments (E-value above 1e-6), missing CDR3, stop codons, out-of-frame junctions, or ambiguous translated residues were removed. V3J clonotypes were defined as sequences sharing an identical inferred V gene, J gene, and CDR3 amino acid sequence. The percentage overlap between two repertoires was calculated by dividing the number of shared unique clonotypes by the size of the smaller repertoire. Repertoire richness was assessed with RTK rarefaction, the Chao1 estimator, and Recon v2.1 estimates of unobserved clonotypes. For all TCRbeta clonotypes obtained by the gDNA method from a few donors, generation probabilities were computed with OLGA. The table comes from immuneACCESS by way of TCRdb, which keeps in-frame sequences with V and J called. Part of the clones is missing from these tables; in studies checked, under half for an unresolved V gene and the rest for unknown reasons. The D gene and trimming were derived from the DNA, and the V and J assignments and clone size from that table. Across this sample there are hundreds of thousands of clones, with 95% to 97% seen only once. Approximately 0.06% of the sample is taken by the ten largest.

Healthy HIV-negative adults with no recently reported acute infections or vaccinations were included as donors. All donors were Caucasian adults living in Nashville, Tennessee, USA. CD4+ T cells were enriched by magnetic negative selection, after which naive cells were positively selected on CD45RA and the negative fraction was taken as the memory subset. Blood was collected by leukapheresis, and PBMCs were isolated by Ficoll-Histopaque density gradient centrifugation and then cryopreserved in liquid nitrogen vapor phase. Analytical flow cytometry was used to check the purity and quantity of each magnetically sorted T cell population. Each sorted fraction had its genomic DNA isolated and then quantified by UV absorbance on a Nanodrop 2000c. V is shortened by 10 bases, J by 1 base, and the region joining them spans 16 bases. Its CDR3 holds 14 amino acids, cysteine through phenylalanine. Left in the record is the CDR3 DNA by itself, 42 bases read in frame from the first base. Per the germline V gene, MNHNS is the CDR1 and SASEGT is the CDR2.

As for this clone: Its antigen remains unidentified. No base quality information exists; no much larger clone differs at one position.

The sequencing input was naive CD4+ T cells sorted from blood. Interpreted using the paper, the cell subset or site label stands for: CD45RA+ positively selected. The rearranged segments are TRBV6-1 and TRBJ1-1; the D segment could be TRBD1, given 6 matching bases. This receptor was taken from a woman between 25 and 40 years old in good health. CDR3 region: CATLRGDTNTEAFF. The DNA sequence follows: TGTGCCACCCTCAGAGGGGACACGAACACTGAAGCTTTCTTT.